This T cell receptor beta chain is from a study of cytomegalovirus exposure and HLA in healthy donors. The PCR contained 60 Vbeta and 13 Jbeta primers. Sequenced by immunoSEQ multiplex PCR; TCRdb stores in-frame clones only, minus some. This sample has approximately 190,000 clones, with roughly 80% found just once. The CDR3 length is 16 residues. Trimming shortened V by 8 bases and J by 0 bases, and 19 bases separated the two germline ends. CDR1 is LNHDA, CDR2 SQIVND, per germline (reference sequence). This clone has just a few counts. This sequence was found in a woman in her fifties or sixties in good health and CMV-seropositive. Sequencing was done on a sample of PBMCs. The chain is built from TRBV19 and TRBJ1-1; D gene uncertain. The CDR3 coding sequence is TGTGCCAGTCTAAACGCACGAGGGCAACTGAACACTGAAGCTTTCTTT. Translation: CASLNARGQLNTEAFF.